This TCR beta chain was recovered during a study of CD8 T cells in ankylosing spondylitis. General observations from the study: Clones linked to disease, bearing a CD8+ phenotype, were relatively rare in peripheral blood. As reported, disease-linked clones showed significant enrichment in matched ankylosing spondylitis synovial fluid. Eight highly homologous variants made up a TCR beta motif, and this motif appeared characteristic of ankylosing spondylitis blood.

TCR beta libraries were made by quantitative 5'-RACE with molecular barcodes. One entry per CDR3 protein results from TCRdb running MiXCR on the 5' RACE reads. Of about 360,000 distinct CDR3 sequences detected, about 20% appear once; the ten largest clones hold around 13%. A few counts support this clonotype. Its antigen is not identified. The V gene's germline CDR1 is SEHNR and CDR2 FQNEAQ (reference sequence). This CDR3 comprises 17 residues. Losses at the gene ends were 5 bases for V and 2 bases for J; bases not matched to a gene: 12. The source material was blood, either unsorted or a sorted T cell fraction (not recorded which). This chain links TRBV7-9 with TRBJ2-3; 8 bases map to TRBD2. This clonotype was sampled from a male donor with ankylosing spondylitis or in good health (not recorded which). CDR3 region: CASSVEPRGADTDTQYF. The CDR3 nucleotides read TGTGCCAGCAGCGTAGAGCCGCGGGGGGCCGACACAGATACGCAGTATTTT.